This TCR beta chain was retrieved from a study of OX40 agonist ivuxolimab in advanced cancers. Notes on the study in general: By week 6 at 0.1 to 3.0 mg/kg, blood CD4+ and CD8+ T cells had expanded clonally. Low normalized T-cell clonal expansion also characterized some of the nonresponders. On average, CD8+ T cells showed a greater number of expanded clones than CD4+.

Here immunoSEQ multiplex PCR was the method, and the copy in TCRdb shows in-frame clones only, minus some. The sample has about 95,000 clones, approximately 85% seen once. As regards this clone: Its cognate antigen is unknown.

J gave up 1 base and V 6 bases, and 4 bases lay outside the gene matches. CDR3 length: 14 residues. Per germline, CDR1 SGHVS and CDR2 FQNEAQ. The sequenced sample was CD4+ or CD8+ T cells sorted from blood, obtained in a trial of the OX40 agonist ivuxolimab. The receptor comes from an adult with an advanced solid tumor such as melanoma, head and neck, liver or kidney cancer. The J gene is TRBJ2-5, the V gene TRBV7-8; 8 bases are shared with TRBD2. The CDR3 loop is CASRKTSVQETQYF. The CDR3, as DNA: TGTGCCAGCAGAAAGACTAGCGTCCAAGAGACCCAGTACTTC. Supplemented by reference TRBV7-8 and TRBJ2-5, the full variable domain reads GAGVSQSPRYKVAKRGQDVALRCDPISGHVSLFWYQQALGQGPEFLTYFQNEAQLDKSGLPSDRFFAERPEGSVSTLKIQRTQQEDSAVYLCASRKTSVQETQYFGPGTRLLVL.